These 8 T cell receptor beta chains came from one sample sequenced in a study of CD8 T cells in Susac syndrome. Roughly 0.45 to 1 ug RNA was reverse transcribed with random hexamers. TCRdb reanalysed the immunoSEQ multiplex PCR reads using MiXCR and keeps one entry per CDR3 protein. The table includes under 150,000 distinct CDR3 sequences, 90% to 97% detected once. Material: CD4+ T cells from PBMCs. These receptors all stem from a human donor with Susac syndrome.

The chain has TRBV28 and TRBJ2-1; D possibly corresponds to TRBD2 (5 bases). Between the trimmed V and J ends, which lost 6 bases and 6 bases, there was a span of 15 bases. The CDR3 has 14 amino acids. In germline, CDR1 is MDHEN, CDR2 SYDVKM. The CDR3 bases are TGTGCCAGCAGCCCTAGGACTCTGGGCAATGAGCAGTTCTTC. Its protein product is CASSPRTLGNEQFF.

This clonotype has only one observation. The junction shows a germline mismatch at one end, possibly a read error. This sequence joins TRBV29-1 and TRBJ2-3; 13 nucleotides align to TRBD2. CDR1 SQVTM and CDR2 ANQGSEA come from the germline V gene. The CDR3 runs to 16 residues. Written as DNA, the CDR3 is TGCAGCGCTGAACTAGCGGGAGGGAAGAGCACAGATACGCAGTATTTT. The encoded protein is CSAELAGGKSTDTQYF.

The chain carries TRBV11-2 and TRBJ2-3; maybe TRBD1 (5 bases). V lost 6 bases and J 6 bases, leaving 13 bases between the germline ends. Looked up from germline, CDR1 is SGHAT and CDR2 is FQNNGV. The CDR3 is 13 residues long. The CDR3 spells CASSPGYADTQYF. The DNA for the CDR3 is TGTGCCAGCAGTCCAGGGTACGCCGATACGCAGTATTTT.

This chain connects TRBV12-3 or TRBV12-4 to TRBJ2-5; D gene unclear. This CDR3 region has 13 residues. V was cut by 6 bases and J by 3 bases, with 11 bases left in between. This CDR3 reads CASSAGLEETQYF. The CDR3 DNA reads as TGTGCCAGCAGCGCCGGTCTAGAAGAGACCCAGTACTTC.

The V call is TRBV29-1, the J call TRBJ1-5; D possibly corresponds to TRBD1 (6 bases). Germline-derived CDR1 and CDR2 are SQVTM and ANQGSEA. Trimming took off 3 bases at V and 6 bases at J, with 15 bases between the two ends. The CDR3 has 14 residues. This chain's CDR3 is CSVEVGQPGQPQHF. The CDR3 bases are TGCAGCGTTGAGGTTGGACAGCCGGGTCAGCCCCAGCATTTT.

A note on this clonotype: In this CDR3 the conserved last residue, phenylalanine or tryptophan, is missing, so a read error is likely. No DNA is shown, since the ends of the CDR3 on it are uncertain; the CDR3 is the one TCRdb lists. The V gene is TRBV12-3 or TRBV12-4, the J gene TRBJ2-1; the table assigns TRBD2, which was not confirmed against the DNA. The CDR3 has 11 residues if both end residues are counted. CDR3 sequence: CASSLAGGASL.

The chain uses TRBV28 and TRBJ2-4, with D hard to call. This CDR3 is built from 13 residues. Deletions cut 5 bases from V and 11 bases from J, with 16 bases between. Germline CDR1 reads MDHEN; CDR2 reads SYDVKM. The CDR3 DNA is TGTGCCAGCAGTCAGCCGACCGTTCCTGTTCAGTACTTC. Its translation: CASSQPTVPVQYF.

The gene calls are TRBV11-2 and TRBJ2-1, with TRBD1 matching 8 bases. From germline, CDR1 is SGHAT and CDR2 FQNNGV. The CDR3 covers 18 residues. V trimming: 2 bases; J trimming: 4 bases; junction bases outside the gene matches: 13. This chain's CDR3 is CASSLLLPQGAGYNEQFF. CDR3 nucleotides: TGTGCCAGCAGCTTATTGCTCCCTCAGGGGGCTGGATACAATGAGCAGTTCTTC.